This entry concerns a single T cell receptor beta chain. Its antigen is undetermined. Deep was the level at which the assay was run. It was across several immunoSEQ plates that each subset's genomic DNA was evenly split. Clones were read by immunoSEQ multiplex PCR, and TCRdb kept only the in-frame ones, dropping some. The profile shows millions of clones, roughly 95% of them singletons. This sample was taken from a study of shared clonotypes between healthy human individuals. Study conclusions and caveats: Since donors were few, the genetic and exposure-history diversity represented was limited.

Caucasian adults living in Nashville, Tennessee, provided all samples. Germline CDR1 and CDR2: MGHRA and YSYEKL. V shed 3 bases and J 5 bases; nucleotides not matched to a gene: 6. The CDR3 totals 15 residues. The TCR was taken from a man in his late teens or twenties in good health. Sequencing input: naive CD4+ T cells sorted from blood. Stated subset: CD45RA+ positively selected. This chain links TRBV4-1 with TRBJ1-1; 10 nucleotides align to TRBD1. CDR3 protein: CASSHRQGAGTEAFF. The CDR3 DNA reads as TGCGCCAGCAGCCACCGACAGGGGGCGGGTACTGAAGCTTTCTTT.